This TCR beta chain is from a study of PD-L1 blockade in urothelial cancer (dated 2017 in TCRdb). Looking at the study overall: Every patient began therapy in about 2014 and was given atezolizumab 1,200 mg intravenously every 3 weeks. About nine tenths of the roughly 30 patients were males with bladder-origin urothelial cancer, and about 65% of the roughly 30 reported a prior smoking history. Patients had an ECOG performance status of 0 or 1 and had received between 0 and 3 prior chemotherapy regimens. Blood samples were analyzed at two time points: 3 weeks after treatment start (second dose) and 6 weeks after treatment start. Blood samples yielded a median of around 140,000 T cells and some 80,000 unique TCRs, with median clonality 0.080. The study, an exploratory multi-omic analysis, examined somatic, immune and clinical correlates of response to PD-L1 blockade with atezolizumab in urothelial cancer. Pretreatment tumor samples and matched peripheral blood, collected serially before and after atezolizumab treatment, underwent TCR sequencing. Progression-free survival longer than 6 months counted as durable clinical benefit, and TCR features were additionally tested against both progression-free and overall survival. In the same patients who had TCR sequencing, pretreatment tumors also underwent whole exome sequencing and RNA sequencing. Durable clinical benefit was achieved by nine patients and was not achieved by 20 patients. Around 30 patients had pretreatment blood TCR-seq, about 25 had at least one posttreatment blood collection, and about 25 had tumor TCR-seq. Study-level results and caveats: Because the sample size was small (n of about 29) and many exploratory analyses were performed, the results are intended to be hypothesis-generating. Among patients with durable benefit, tumor-associated TCR clones showed greater expansion in peripheral blood 3 weeks after treatment started (n of about 21, p = 0.022). A pretreatment peripheral blood TCR clonality below the median was linked to improved progression-free and overall survival.

Synthetic TCR analog templates were spiked into each PCR to estimate absolute template abundance from read counts. The immunoSEQ assay was used to amplify TCRbeta CDR3 regions from genomic DNA with bias-controlled V and J gene primers. Sequencing of rearranged TCRbeta segments was done at approximately 20X coverage. As for the original processing: Sequencing errors were corrected by clustering and CDR3s were annotated against IMGT to assign V, D and J genes. Downstream analyses used only productive TCRbeta rearrangements, leaving out any out-of-frame or stop-codon sequences. To compute clonality, Shannon entropy was normalized by the log of the number of unique productive sequences and then subtracted from one. Fisher's exact test with Benjamini-Hochberg correction, using a cutoff of adjusted p below 0.01, was how clones that differed between time points or between blood and tumor were identified. TCRdb limited this immuneACCESS table to in-frame rearrangements with V and J called. A share of clones is missing; checked studies link under half to unresolved V genes, and the rest is unexplained. D and trimming come from the DNA, and the V and J calls and clone size come from that table. The sample table lists roughly 110,000 clones, 91% of them with a count of one. Clones ranked in the top ten supply 3% to 4.5% of the sample.

The time point label here, explained by the study, means: peripheral blood 6 weeks after treatment start. The cohort comprised approximately 30 patients with locally advanced or metastatic urothelial carcinoma treated at Memorial Sloan Kettering on a trial protocol. Peripheral blood mononuclear cells were collected from each patient pretreatment and during treatment, giving between 1 and 8 total time points per patient. The Qiagen DNeasy Blood extraction kit was used to purify genomic DNA from total PBMCs and tumor samples. PBMCs were collected pretreatment and during treatment and were isolated and stored as previously described. At the junction V is shortened by 6 bases and J by 0 bases; bases outside the gene matches: 4. Via the germline V gene, CDR1 is SNHLY and CDR2 FYNNEI. Spanning cysteine to phenylalanine, the CDR3 consists of 15 amino acids. The read is trimmed to its CDR3 DNA, 45 bases read in frame from base 1.

This clone has just one count. This receptor's antigen is unknown. Base qualities are not recorded, but no much larger clone differs from it by a single base. The chain couples TRBV2 to TRBJ2-1, with 8 junctional bases fitting TRBD1. The receptor comes from a man aged 55-75 years with urothelial cancer. The sample here was PBMCs, taken around atezolizumab (anti-PD-L1) treatment. CDR3 protein: CASSVDRASYNEQFF. In nucleotides, the sequence is TGTGCCAGCAGCGTGGACAGGGCCTCCTACAATGAGCAGTTCTTC.